These 10 T cell receptor beta chains originate from one sample sequenced in a study of blood T cell repertoires in COVID-19. Clones were sequenced by immunoSEQ multiplex PCR, and TCRdb holds only the in-frame ones, with some missing. The sample holds about 150,000 clones, around 82% seen once. Sample: peripheral blood. Source of these receptors: a woman aged 80 or over with active or convalescent COVID-19.

The chain carries TRBV5-1 and TRBJ2-2, with D uncertain. Germline CDR1 and CDR2: SGHRS and YFSETQ. This CDR3 is built from 17 residues. V lost 0 bases and J lost 1, with 13 bases in between. CDR3 in amino acids: CASSLAPVNRNTGELFF. The DNA for the CDR3 is TGCGCCAGCAGCTTGGCCCCGGTGAACAGGAACACCGGGGAGCTGTTTTTT.

This chain uses TRBV4-1 with TRBJ2-5; TRBD1 is a possible D gene (5 bases). Between the trimmed V and J ends, which lost 3 bases and 2 bases, there was a span of 13 bases. The V gene's germline CDR1 is MGHRA and CDR2 YSYEKL. The CDR3 is 15 amino acids. The CDR3 DNA follows: TGCGCCAGCAGCCACTATGGGGCAGGGCAAGAGACCCAGTACTTC. Its protein is CASSHYGAGQETQYF.

The chain carries TRBV28 and TRBJ2-1; D possibly corresponds to TRBD2 (6 bases). The length of the CDR3 is 14 residues. Germline V gene data show CDR1 as MDHEN and CDR2 as SYDVKM. Trimming stripped 6 bases from V and 14 bases from J, with 23 bases between. The CDR3 spells CASSPRGLLWGEFF. CDR3 in DNA: TGTGCCAGCAGCCCCCGCGGACTTTTGTGGGGGGAGTTCTTC.

This clone was seen once. The rearrangement joins TRBV11-3 to TRBJ2-1; 8 bases match TRBD2. The CDR3 spans 15 residues. The V gene end was trimmed by 4 bases and the J gene end by 9 bases; junction bases not matched to a gene: 11. Germline V gene sequence: CDR1 SGHNT, CDR2 YENEEA. CDR3 in DNA: TGTGCCAGCAGCTCCCGCGGGGGGCGAACGGTTGAGCAGTTCTTC. Translating gives CASSSRGGRTVEQFF.

Remarks on this clone: The sample carries other DNA sequences with the same CDR3. The rearrangement links TRBV29-1 to TRBJ1-4; 11 nucleotides agree with TRBD1. Germline V gene data show CDR1 as SQVTM and CDR2 as ANQGSEA. V lost 6 bases to trimming and J lost 3 bases; unmatched junction nucleotides: 0. The CDR3 runs 13 residues. The CDR3 DNA follows: TGCAGCGTGGGACAGGGGGCTAATGAAAAACTGTTTTTT. It codes for CSVGQGANEKLFF. Drawing the rest from reference TRBV29-1 and TRBJ1-4, the complete variable domain is SAVISQKPSRDICQRGTSLTIQCQVDSQVTMMFWYRQQPGQSLTLIATANQGSEATYESGFVIDKFPISRPNLTFSTLTVSNMSPEDSSIYLCSVGQGANEKLFFGSGTQLSVL.

This clone was seen a few times. As DNA, the CDR3 is TGTGCCAGCAGCTTACAGGGGTTAACAGATACGCAGTATTTT. This gives the protein CASSLQGLTDTQYF. V gene TRBV5-5 combines with J gene TRBJ2-3, with 7 bases that match TRBD1. J was trimmed by 3 bases and V by 2 bases; bases with no gene match: 3. CDR1 is SGHKS and CDR2 is YYEKEE in the germline V gene (reference sequence). This CDR3 is 14 amino acids long.

This clone has a count of ten or more. The genes are TRBV20-1 and TRBJ1-5, with 8 bases lining up with TRBD1. The CDR3 length is 13 residues. Unmatched junction bases numbered 3, after V lost 3 bases and J lost 5 bases. Germline V gene lookup returns CDR1 DFQATT and CDR2 SNEGSKA (reference sequence). CDR3 sequence reads: CSASNRGDQPQHF. As DNA, the CDR3 is TGCAGTGCTAGTAACAGGGGGGATCAGCCCCAGCATTTT.

This chain connects TRBV7-2 to TRBJ2-1; the D gene is possibly TRBD2 (6 bases). This CDR3 is built from 13 residues. The V end lost 0 bases, the J end lost 10 bases, and 10 bases lay between the germline ends. Germline V gives CDR1 SGHTA, CDR2 FQGNSA. Here the CDR3 reads CASSLAGRAEQFF. The CDR3 nucleotides are TGTGCCAGCAGCTTAGCCGGGAGAGCGGAGCAGTTCTTC.

The genes are TRBV12-3 or TRBV12-4 and TRBJ2-7; D is undetermined. The CDR3 is 11 amino acids. V lost 4 bases and J lost 7, with 8 bases in between. The CDR3 is CASSSLYEQYF. Here the CDR3 DNA reads TGTGCCAGCAGTTCCCTCTATGAGCAGTACTTC.

V gene TRBV3-1 (or the pseudogene TRBV3-2) combines with J gene TRBJ2-7, with TRBD2 matching over 7 bases. This CDR3 contains 13 residues. The V segment lost 3 bases and the J segment 3 bases; nucleotides outside the gene matches: 2. Per germline, CDR1 LGHDT and CDR2 YNNKEL (reference sequence). The CDR3 nucleotides are TGTGCCAGCAGCCAGTTAGCGGGCTACGAGCAGTACTTC. Amino acid sequence: CASSQLAGYEQYF.